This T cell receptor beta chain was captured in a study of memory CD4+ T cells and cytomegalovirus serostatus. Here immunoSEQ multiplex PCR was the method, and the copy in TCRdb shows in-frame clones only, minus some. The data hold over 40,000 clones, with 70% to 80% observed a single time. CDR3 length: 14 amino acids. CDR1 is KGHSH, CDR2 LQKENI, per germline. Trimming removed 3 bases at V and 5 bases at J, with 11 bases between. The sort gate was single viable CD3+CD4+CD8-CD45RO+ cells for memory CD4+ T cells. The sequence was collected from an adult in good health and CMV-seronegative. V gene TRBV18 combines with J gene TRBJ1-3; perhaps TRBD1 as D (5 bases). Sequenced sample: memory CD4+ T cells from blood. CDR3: CASSPTGPRNTIYF. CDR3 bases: TGTGCCAGCTCACCTACAGGACCGAGAAACACCATATATTTT.